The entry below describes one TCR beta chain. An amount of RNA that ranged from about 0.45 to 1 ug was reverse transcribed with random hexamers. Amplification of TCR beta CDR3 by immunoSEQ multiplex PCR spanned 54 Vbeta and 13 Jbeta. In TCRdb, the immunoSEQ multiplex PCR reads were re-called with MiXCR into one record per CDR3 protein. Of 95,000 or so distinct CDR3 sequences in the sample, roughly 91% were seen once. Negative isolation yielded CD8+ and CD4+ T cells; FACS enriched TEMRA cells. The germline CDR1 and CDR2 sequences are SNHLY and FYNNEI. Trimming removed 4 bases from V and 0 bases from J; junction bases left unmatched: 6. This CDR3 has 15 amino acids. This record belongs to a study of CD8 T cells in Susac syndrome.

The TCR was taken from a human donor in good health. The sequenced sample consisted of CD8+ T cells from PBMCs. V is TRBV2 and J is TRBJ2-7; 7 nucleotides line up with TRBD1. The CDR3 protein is CASSVGDSSSYEQYF. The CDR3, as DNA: TGTGCCAGCAGTGTTGGGGACAGTAGCTCCTACGAGCAGTACTTC.